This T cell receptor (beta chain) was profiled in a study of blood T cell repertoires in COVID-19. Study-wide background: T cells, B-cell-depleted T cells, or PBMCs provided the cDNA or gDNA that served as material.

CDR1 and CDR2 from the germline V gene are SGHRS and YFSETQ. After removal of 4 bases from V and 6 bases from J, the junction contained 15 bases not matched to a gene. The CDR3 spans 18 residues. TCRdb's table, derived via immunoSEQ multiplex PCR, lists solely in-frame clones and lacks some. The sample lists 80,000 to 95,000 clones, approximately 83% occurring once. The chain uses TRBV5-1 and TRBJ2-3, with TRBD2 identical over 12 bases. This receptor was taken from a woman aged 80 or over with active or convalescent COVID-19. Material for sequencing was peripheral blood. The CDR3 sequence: CASSPQLASGGGSDTQYF. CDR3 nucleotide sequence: TGCGCCAGCAGCCCTCAACTGGCTAGCGGGGGGGGCTCTGATACGCAGTATTTT.